The rows below give T cell receptor beta chains drawn from one sample of a study of T cell responses to AZD1222 COVID-19 vaccine. TCRdb's table, derived via immunoSEQ multiplex PCR, lists solely in-frame clones and lacks some. The profile shows about 59,000 clones, 89% of them singletons. Specimen: peripheral blood, collected 28 days after the second AZD1222 dose. The receptor source for this set is an adult who received the AZD1222 COVID-19 vaccine. The CDR3 runs from the conserved cysteine through the conserved F or W. D genes are given only for firm matches. Clone size is given for some rows only: seen once, a few or many times, or a class if the clone is expanded.

length: 16; J: TRBJ2-3; D: -; V: TRBV5-1; size: once; DNA: TGCGCCAGCAGCTGGCCCGACAGCGCCAGCACAGATACGCAGTATTTT; CDR3: CASSWPDSASTDTQYF
length: 15; J: TRBJ2-1; D: TRBD1; V: TRBV2; size: -; DNA: TGTGCCAGCAGCCAGGACAGGGGGCCCTACAATGAGCAGTTCTTC; CDR3: CASSQDRGPYNEQFF
length: 15; J: TRBJ2-7; D: TRBD1; V: TRBV6-5; size: -; DNA: TGTGCCAGCAGTATCCGGGACAGGGGCTCCTACGAGCAGTACTTC; CDR3: CASSIRDRGSYEQYF
length: 17; J: TRBJ2-7; D: TRBD1; V: TRBV7-9; size: -; DNA: TGTGCCAGCAGCTTACCGCCGGACAGGTTCGCCTCCTACGAGCAGTACTTC; CDR3: CASSLPPDRFASYEQYF
length: 22; J: TRBJ2-1; D: TRBD2; V: TRBV27; size: -; DNA: TGTGCCAGCAGTTTGAGGGGACCAGCAGGAAGCGGGGACGGGAGGGAATTTAGTGAGCAGTTCTTC; CDR3: CASSLRGPAGSGDGREFSEQFF
length: 14; J: TRBJ1-1; D: -; V: TRBV5-1; size: -; DNA: TGCGCCAGCAGCTCCGGGACCTCGAACACTGAAGCTTTCTTT; CDR3: CASSSGTSNTEAFF
length: 15; J: TRBJ1-4; D: -; V: TRBV24-1; size: few; DNA: TGTGCCACCAGTGACTCCGGACGGCTTAATGAAAAACTGTTTTTT; CDR3: CATSDSGRLNEKLFF
length: 15; J: TRBJ2-7; D: -; V: TRBV6-5; size: -; DNA: TGTGCCAGCAGTTACTCGAGAGACCTGGCGAGCGAGCAGTACTTC; CDR3: CASSYSRDLASEQYF
length: 15; J: TRBJ2-6; D: -; V: TRBV11-3; size: -; DNA: TGTGCCAGCAGCTTAGGAGATTCTGGGGCCAACGTCCTGACTTTC; CDR3: CASSLGDSGANVLTF
length: 13; J: TRBJ1-2; D: -; V: TRBV6-5; size: -; DNA: TGTGCCAGCAGCTCCGACATGAACTATGGCTACACCTTC; CDR3: CASSSDMNYGYTF
length: 13; J: TRBJ1-2; D: TRBD1; V: TRBV5-1; size: -; DNA: TGCGCCAGCAGCTTCCAGGGGGACTATGGCTACACCTTC; CDR3: CASSFQGDYGYTF
length: 15; J: TRBJ1-6; D: -; V: TRBV30; size: -; DNA: TGTGCCTGGAGCCAGGGTCCGTCGGTTGTTTCACCCCTCCACTTT; CDR3: CAWSQGPSVVSPLHF
length: 13; J: TRBJ2-5; D: -; V: TRBV10-3; size: few; DNA: TGTGCCATCAGTGAGCTTCTAGGGGAGACCCAGTACTTC; CDR3: CAISELLGETQYF
length: 15; J: TRBJ1-2; D: -; V: TRBV7-9; size: -; DNA: TGTGCCAGCAGCTTAGAAGCGGGCAGCTACTATGGCTACACCTTC; CDR3: CASSLEAGSYYGYTF
length: 14; J: TRBJ2-7; D: -; V: TRBV19; size: few; DNA: TGTGCCAGTAGTATTCAGGACACATCCTACGAGCAGTACTTC; CDR3: CASSIQDTSYEQYF
length: 14; J: TRBJ2-7; D: -; V: TRBV7-2; size: -; DNA: TGTGCCAGCAGCTTAGGGACAGTACCCTACGAGCAGTACTTC; CDR3: CASSLGTVPYEQYF
length: 13; J: TRBJ1-2; D: -; V: TRBV30; size: -; DNA: TGTGCCTGGAGTGTATTGGGGAACTATGGCTACACCTTC; CDR3: CAWSVLGNYGYTF
length: 12; J: TRBJ1-1; D: -; V: TRBV30; size: -; DNA: TGTGCCTGGAGTAACGCGAACACTGAAGCTTTCTTT; CDR3: CAWSNANTEAFF
length: 15; J: TRBJ1-3; D: -; V: TRBV19; size: -; DNA: TGTGCCAGTAGCCACATGCCTCTCTCTGGAAACACCATATATTTT; CDR3: CASSHMPLSGNTIYF
length: 14; J: TRBJ2-7; D: TRBD1; V: TRBV5-1; size: -; DNA: TGCGCCAGCAGCCCAGGGACAGGGCCCTACGAGCAGTACTTC; CDR3: CASSPGTGPYEQYF
length: 14; J: TRBJ2-5; D: -; V: TRBV5-1; size: -; DNA: TGCGCCAGCAGCACCACAGCGGCCCAAGAGACCCAGTACTTC; CDR3: CASSTTAAQETQYF
length: 15; J: TRBJ2-1; D: -; V: TRBV11-2; size: -; DNA: TGTGCCAGCAGCCCAGGGGTTGGCTCCTACAATGAGCAGTTCTTC; CDR3: CASSPGVGSYNEQFF
length: 15; J: TRBJ1-4; D: -; V: TRBV7-3; size: -; DNA: TGTGCCAGCAGCCCTGGACATTCAACTAATGAAAAACTGTTTTTT; CDR3: CASSPGHSTNEKLFF
length: 16; J: TRBJ1-1; D: TRBD1; V: TRBV5-8; size: -; DNA: TGTGCCAGCAGCTTGGTGCGAGACAGGGGATCTGCTGAAGCTTTCTTT; CDR3: CASSLVRDRGSAEAFF
length: 14; J: TRBJ2-7; D: -; V: TRBV2; size: few; DNA: TGTGCCAGCAGCGAGACATGGTACCTCCACGAGCAGTACTTC; CDR3: CASSETWYLHEQYF
length: 13; J: TRBJ1-1; D: -; V: TRBV27; size: -; DNA: TGTGCCAGCAGCCCCCGCCAAGTGGCTGAAGCTTTCTTT; CDR3: CASSPRQVAEAFF
length: 14; J: TRBJ1-1; D: -; V: TRBV5-1; size: -; DNA: TGCGCCAGCAGCTTGGTAGCTGAAAACACTGAAGCTTTCTTT; CDR3: CASSLVAENTEAFF